This T cell receptor (beta chain) was identified in a study of regulatory T cells in long-lasting Graves disease (dated by TCRdb to about 2021). Describing the broader study: In the newly diagnosed Graves' disease group, patients had been taking antithyroid drugs for less than 3 months. Persistent Graves' disease patients were compared with newly diagnosed Graves' disease patients by peripheral blood TCR sequencing and RNA sequencing. The study took place in China and was registered as a clinical trial. A total of roughly 35 samples underwent TCR sequencing: around 13 from persistent and roughly 20 from newly diagnosed Graves' disease patients.

The investigation overall reported the following: Sequencing and analysis were restricted to the TCR beta chain. The small sample size was acknowledged by the authors as a limitation that may reduce accuracy. Patients with persistent disease shared more public clonotypes (about 2,500) than newly diagnosed patients did (roughly 970). TRBV28, TRBJ1-2 and TRBJ2-5 were preferentially used in persistent disease, while TRBV20-1 and TRBJ2-1 were favored in newly diagnosed disease. The study examined only peripheral blood because the primary lesion, thyroid tissue, could not be accessed. Persistent Graves' disease patients showed lower TCR Shannon entropy and fewer highly expanded clones than newly diagnosed patients, suggesting clonal expansion.

This clonotype was detected only a few times. No antigen is known for it. No base qualities exist here, and no much larger clone lies one base off it. This specimen's time point label, per the study, means: newly diagnosed GD, antithyroid drugs for less than 3 months. For both TCR sequencing and RNA sequencing, RNA was extracted from PBMCs in TRIzol. The diagnosis of Graves' disease was made according to American Thyroid Association guidelines. Patients were recruited from an endocrinology department in Xi'an, China. Each patient gave roughly 8.4 milliliters of peripheral blood, collected in an EDTA anticoagulant tube. Ficoll Paque Plus density gradient separation was used to isolate PBMCs, and no additional T cell sorting was done. An Agilent 2100 Bioanalyzer and agarose gel were used to assess RNA quality, and a NanoDrop 2000 was used to measure RNA concentration. The library relied on multiplex PCR. TCRdb lists the instrument as Illumina HiSeq 4000. To build TCR beta libraries, CDR3 regions were amplified by Arm-PCR using iRepertoire HTBI primers. Before sequencing, the PCR products underwent gel purification. From the authors' description of their analysis: A total of around 66 TRBV and approximately 15 TRBJ segments were identified across samples and were used for gene usage analysis of CDR3 amino acid clonotypes. Filtered high-quality paired reads were merged into contigs using COPE and FqMerger. BLAST was used to align contigs to IMGT TRBV, TRBD and TRBJ reference genes, with CDR3 defined following IMGT. Clonotypes above 0.1% frequency were classified as highly expanded clones. Repertoire diversity was measured by Shannon entropy, and V-J evenness by the Gini coefficient. Public clonotypes were defined as clonotypes shared by more than one individual. TCRdb redid the processing of the public reads, applying fastp at Q25 and MiXCR, and retained in-frame beta chains. Each record represents a unique CDR3 protein, reported with the most common genes and DNA among its rows. TCRdb's processing, not the study's, gives the V and J calls here. The sample table shows hundreds of thousands of distinct CDR3 sequences, and about a sixth are seen once. Roughly a tenth of the sample rests with the top ten.

Trimming takes 4 bases off V and 2 bases off J; junction bases not matched to a gene: 1. CDR1 is given as GTSNPN and CDR2 as SVGIG, both from the germline V gene (reference sequence). The CDR3, from cysteine to phenylalanine, totals 12 residues. The DNA shown is the 36-base CDR3, in frame from base 1. The same data also contributed to another study, on T cells in Graves' hyperthyroidism and ophthalmopathy. Per the second study: Stable Graves' hyperthyroidism was defined as the absence of progression to ophthalmopathy over 18 months of follow-up. Hyperthyroidism patients were newly diagnosed, with disease duration under 2 months, and aged 18 to 65 years. Patients with uncontrolled infections, other autoimmune diseases, pregnancy or lactation were excluded. Clinical symptoms, serum thyroxine and TRAb, thyroid ultrasound, and orbital computed tomography formed the basis for the diagnoses. The first round of RT-PCR for the TCR CDR3 was performed with the HTBI primer set and the Qiagen OneStep RT-PCR kit. Most expanded thyroid clonotypes (frequency above 0.001) were also detected in blood, a finding suggesting that blood repertoires may reflect thyroid immune responses. A 13 V-J signature model separated ophthalmopathy from stable hyperthyroidism, with around 90% sensitivity and roughly 81% specificity in cross-validation and 80%/75% in testing. In validation, progression to ophthalmopathy was predicted by the model with around 70% sensitivity and around 75% specificity, a median of around 6.5 months before onset. To identify TCR V-J signatures that set the groups apart, the researchers used a discovery cohort of more than 95 patients, made up of under 50 with Graves' ophthalmopathy and 57 with stable Graves' hyperthyroidism. An independent validation cohort of 18 to 20 hyperthyroidism patients and more than 15 patients who later progressed to ophthalmopathy tested prospective prediction of ophthalmopathy. The 95 to 100 discovery patients were randomly divided into training and test sets at a 7:3 ratio. The study also compared thyroid tissue and blood T-cell repertoires from 6 or 7 Graves' hyperthyroidism patients. After blood sampling, hyperthyroidism patients were treated with methimazole at a starting dose of 30 mg daily, and ophthalmopathy patients were treated with high-dose intravenous methylprednisolone. The libraries were constructed in a second round of multiplex PCR and then size-selected and purified. Paired-end sequencing of the libraries was performed with 100 bp reads on an Illumina HiSeq2000. SOAPnuke was used to process the raw data, throwing out any read that contained adapters or uncalled bases, had a mean Phred below 15, or lacked an exact constant-primer or identifier match. COPE v1.2.5 was used to merge high-quality paired reads, and clonotypes were defined as unique nucleotide sequences. Clonotypes were aligned to IMGT TRBV, TRBD and TRBJ reference segments using MiTCR v1.1. Analysis was restricted to V-J combinations with a frequency above 0.0001, which covered about 99% of repertoires. The TCS score was defined as the ratio of F50 (clonal expansion) to E x V (chaos), calculated using BLOSUM62-based TCRdist between CDR3 peptides within each V-J. Welch's t-statistics and random forest reduced fewer than 550 V-J features to 10 to 15, which were used in a naive Bayes classifier (R e1071). Sample size was not statistically predetermined, and investigators were not blinded to group allocation. TCR Vbeta CDR3 sequencing of some 140 peripheral blood samples (more than 40 ophthalmopathy, around 80 hyperthyroidism and around 17 progressor patients) is reported in the paper.

The TCR originated in a woman in her thirties with Graves disease. Donor details come from another sample of the same person, matched by shared clones. The chain joins TRBV30 to TRBJ2-7; 8 of the junction bases match TRBD1. The sample consisted of peripheral blood mononuclear cells (PBMCs), taken at new diagnosis, from a patient treated with antithyroid drugs. DNA sequence: TGTGCCTGGACAGGGGGCGCCTACGAGCAGTACTTC. Translated, it reads CAWTGGAYEQYF. With the rest looked up from the reference TRBV30 and TRBJ2-7 genes rather than sequenced, the full variable domain is SQTIHQWPATLVQPVGSPLSLECTVEGTSNPNLYWYRQAAGRGLQLLFYSVGIGQISSEVPQNLSASRPQDRQFILSSKKLLLSDSGFYLCAWTGGAYEQYFGPGTRLTVT.